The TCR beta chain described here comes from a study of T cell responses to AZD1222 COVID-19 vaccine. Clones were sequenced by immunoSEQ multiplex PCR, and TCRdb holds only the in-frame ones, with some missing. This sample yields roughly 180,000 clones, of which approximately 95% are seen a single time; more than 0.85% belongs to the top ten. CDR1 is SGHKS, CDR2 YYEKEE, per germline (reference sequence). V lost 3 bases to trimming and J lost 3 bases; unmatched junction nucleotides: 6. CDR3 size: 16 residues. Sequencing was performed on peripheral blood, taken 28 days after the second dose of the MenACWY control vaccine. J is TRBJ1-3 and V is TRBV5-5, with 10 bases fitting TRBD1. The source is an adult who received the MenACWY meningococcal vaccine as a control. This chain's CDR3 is CASSSTGGFNGNTIYF. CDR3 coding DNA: TGTGCCAGCAGCTCGACAGGGGGCTTTAATGGAAACACCATATATTTT.